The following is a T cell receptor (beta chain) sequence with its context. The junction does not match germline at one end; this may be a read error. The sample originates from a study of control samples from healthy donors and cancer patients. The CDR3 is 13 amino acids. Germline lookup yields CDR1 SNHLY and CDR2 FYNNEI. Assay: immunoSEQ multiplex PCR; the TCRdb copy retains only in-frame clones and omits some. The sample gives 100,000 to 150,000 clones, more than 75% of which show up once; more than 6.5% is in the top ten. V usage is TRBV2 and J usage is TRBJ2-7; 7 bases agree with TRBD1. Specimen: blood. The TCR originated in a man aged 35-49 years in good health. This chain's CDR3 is CASSLTGRDEQYF. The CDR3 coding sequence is TGTGCGAGCAGCCTGACAGGGCGGGACGAGCAGTACTTC.